This TCR beta chain was recovered during a study of T cells of healthy individuals. CDR3 length: 12 amino acids. Trimming at V came to 5 bases and at J to 4 bases, leaving 3 bases not matched to a gene. The germline CDR1 and CDR2 sequences are DFQATT and SNEGSKA (reference sequence). This clonotype has just a few counts. TCRdb used MiXCR to reprocess the 5' RACE reads, holding one entry per CDR3 protein. The sample includes nearly 100,000 distinct CDR3 sequences, approximately 15% of them seen just once. The TCR was taken from a human donor in good health. This chain joins TRBV20-1 and TRBJ1-2, with TRBD1 identical over 8 bases. The CDR3 here is CSASGTGYGYTF. The CDR3 DNA follows: TGCAGTGCTTCAGGGACAGGCTATGGCTACACCTTC.